The rows below give T cell receptor beta chains drawn from one sample of a study of shared clonotypes between healthy human individuals. Sequencing was performed with immunoSEQ multiplex PCR; in TCRdb, only in-frame clones are kept and a portion is missing. This table has under 120,000 clones, about 67% appearing once. The sequencing input was memory CD8+ T cells sorted from blood. The receptor set was obtained from a young woman in good health. Both conserved end residues are part of each CDR3. A D gene is named only where the DNA matches it firmly. Clone size is stated in some rows and not others, as once, few, many or a class when expanded.

d_gene: TRBD2
v_gene: TRBV4-1
abundance: .
j_gene: TRBJ2-7
CDR3aa: CASSQVGLAGIFEQYF
CDR3nt: TGCGCCAGCAGCCAGGTGGGACTAGCGGGTATCTTCGAGCAGTACTTC

d_gene: .
v_gene: TRBV6-4
abundance: many
j_gene: TRBJ2-2
CDR3aa: CASSDDRTGNTGELFF
CDR3nt: TGTGCCAGCAGTGACGATAGGACGGGCAACACCGGGGAGCTGTTTTTT

d_gene: .
v_gene: TRBV7-9
abundance: few
j_gene: TRBJ2-7
CDR3aa: CASSFPNSYEQYF
CDR3nt: TGTGCCAGCAGCTTCCCCAACTCCTACGAGCAGTACTTC

d_gene: TRBD2
v_gene: TRBV6-6
abundance: .
j_gene: TRBJ2-5
CDR3aa: CASSLTSGYQETQYF
CDR3nt: TGTGCCAGCAGTTTAACTAGCGGGTACCAAGAGACCCAGTACTTC

d_gene: .
v_gene: TRBV6-1
abundance: .
j_gene: TRBJ2-7
CDR3aa: CASSEPLTWELEQYF
CDR3nt: TGTGCCAGCAGTGAACCCCTCACATGGGAACTCGAGCAGTACTTC

d_gene: .
v_gene: TRBV6-5
abundance: .
j_gene: TRBJ1-2
CDR3aa: CASRPGAGASYGYTF
CDR3nt: TGTGCCAGCAGACCCGGGGCAGGGGCCTCCTATGGCTACACCTTC

d_gene: .
v_gene: TRBV6-6
abundance: .
j_gene: TRBJ2-6
CDR3aa: CASSYTRPGANVLTF
CDR3nt: TGTGCCAGCAGTTACACCCGCCCTGGGGCCAACGTCCTGACTTTC

d_gene: TRBD2
v_gene: TRBV7-6
abundance: .
j_gene: TRBJ2-1
CDR3aa: CASSRLAGGGPSNEQFF
CDR3nt: TGTGCCAGCAGCCGACTAGCGGGAGGGGGACCCTCCAATGAGCAGTTCTTC

d_gene: .
v_gene: TRBV5-8
abundance: .
j_gene: TRBJ1-2
CDR3aa: CASSLGNYGYTF
CDR3nt: TGTGCCAGCAGCTTGGGGAACTATGGCTACACCTTC

d_gene: TRBD2
v_gene: TRBV7-9
abundance: .
j_gene: TRBJ2-3
CDR3aa: CASSSSGRVGTDTQYF
CDR3nt: TGTGCCAGCAGCTCTAGCGGGAGGGTGGGCACAGATACGCAGTATTTT

d_gene: TRBD1
v_gene: TRBV23-1
abundance: .
j_gene: TRBJ1-5
CDR3aa: CARTDRGRFWDQPQHF
CDR3nt: TGCGCCAGGACGGACAGGGGACGTTTCTGGGATCAGCCCCAGCATTTT